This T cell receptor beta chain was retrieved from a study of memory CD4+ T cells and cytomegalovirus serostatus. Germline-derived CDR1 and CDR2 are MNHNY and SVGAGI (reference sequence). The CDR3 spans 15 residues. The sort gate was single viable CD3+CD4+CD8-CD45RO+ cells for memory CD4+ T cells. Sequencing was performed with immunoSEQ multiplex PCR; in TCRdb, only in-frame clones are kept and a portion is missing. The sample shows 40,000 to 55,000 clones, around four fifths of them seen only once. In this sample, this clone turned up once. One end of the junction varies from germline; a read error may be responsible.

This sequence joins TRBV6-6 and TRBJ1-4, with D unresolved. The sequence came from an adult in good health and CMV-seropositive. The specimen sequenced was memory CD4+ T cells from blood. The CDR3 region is CASSYSGLTIEKLFF. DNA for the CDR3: TGTGCCAGCAGTTACTCGGGTTTAACTATTGAAAAACTGTTTTTT.